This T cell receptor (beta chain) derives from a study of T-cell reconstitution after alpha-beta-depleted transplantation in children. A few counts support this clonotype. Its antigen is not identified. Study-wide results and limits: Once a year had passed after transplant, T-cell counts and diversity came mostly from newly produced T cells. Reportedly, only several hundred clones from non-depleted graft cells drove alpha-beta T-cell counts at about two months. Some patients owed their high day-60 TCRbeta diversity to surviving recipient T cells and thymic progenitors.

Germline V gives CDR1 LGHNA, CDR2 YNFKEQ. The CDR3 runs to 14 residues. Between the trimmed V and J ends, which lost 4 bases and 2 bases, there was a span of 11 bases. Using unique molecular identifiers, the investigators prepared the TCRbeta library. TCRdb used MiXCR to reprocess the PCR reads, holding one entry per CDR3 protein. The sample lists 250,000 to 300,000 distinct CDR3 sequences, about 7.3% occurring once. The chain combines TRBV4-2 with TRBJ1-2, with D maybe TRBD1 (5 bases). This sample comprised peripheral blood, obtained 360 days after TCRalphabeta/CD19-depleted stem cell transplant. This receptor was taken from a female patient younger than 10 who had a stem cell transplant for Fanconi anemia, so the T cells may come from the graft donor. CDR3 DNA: TGTGCCAGCAGCCGTCGAGAGGGGAACTATGGCTACACCTTC. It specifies CASSRREGNYGYTF.